This T cell receptor (beta chain) originates from a study of shared clonotypes between healthy human individuals. The table came from immunoSEQ multiplex PCR; TCRdb's copy has only in-frame clones and leaves some out. The sample includes more than 2 million clones, over 85% of them seen just once. From germline, CDR1 is SGHAT and CDR2 FQNNGV. This CDR3 contains 13 residues. The V and J ends lost 5 bases and 6 bases, in that order; junction bases with no gene match: 6. Partitioning of CD4+ cells yielded a CD45RA+ naive subset and a CD45RA-negative memory subset. The receptor was isolated from a man aged 18 to 30 in good health. Sample: naive CD4+ T cells sorted from blood. Subset indicated: CD45RA+ positively selected. The V gene is TRBV11-2, the J gene TRBJ1-2; 7 nucleotides agree with TRBD1. CDR3 DNA sequence: TGTGCCAGCAGCCTACAGGGGTTGGATGGCTACACCTTC. It specifies CASSLQGLDGYTF.